What follows are 19 T cell receptor beta chains derived from one specimen sequenced in a study of shared clonotypes between healthy human individuals. Only in-frame clones appear in the TCRdb table, and some are missing; sequencing was by immunoSEQ multiplex PCR. The sample shows 600,000 to 700,000 clones, around three quarters of them seen only once. Sequencing was performed on memory CD4+ T cells sorted from blood. Subset indicated: CD45RA-negative fraction. These TCRs come from a woman in her thirties in good health.

The rearrangement links TRBV19 to TRBJ2-1, with D unclear. The CDR3 runs 12 residues. Germline CDR1 reads LNHDA; CDR2 reads SQIVND (reference sequence). Trimming removed 3 bases at V and 8 bases at J, with 8 bases between. The CDR3, as DNA: TGTGCCAGTAGTATGAGTGGGGATGAGCAGTTCTTC. Its protein product is CASSMSGDEQFF. The entire variable domain, with the rest obtained from reference TRBV19 and TRBJ2-1, is as follows: DGGITQSPKYLFRKEGQNVTLSCEQNLNHDAMYWYRQDPGQGLRLIYYSQIVNDFQKGDIAEGYSVSREKKESFPLTVTSAQKNPTAFYLCASSMSGDEQFFGPGTRLTVL.

The chain joins TRBV9 to TRBJ2-1; no reliable D call. The CDR3 contains 12 residues. The V and J ends lost 0 bases and 4 bases respectively, with 2 bases between them. CDR1 and CDR2 (germline): SGDLS, YYNGEE. The CDR3 loop is CASSVGYNEQFF. CDR3 nucleotide sequence: TGTGCCAGCAGCGTAGGATACAATGAGCAGTTCTTC.

J is TRBJ1-1 and V is TRBV9; D is perhaps TRBD1 (5 bases). Trimming removed 4 bases at V and 0 bases at J, with 16 bases between. CDR1 is SGDLS, CDR2 YYNGEE, per germline. This CDR3 has 16 residues. For the CDR3, the DNA is TGTGCCAGCAGCTCCCATCACGGGGGGATGAACACTGAAGCTTTCTTT. Protein sequence: CASSSHHGGMNTEAFF.

J is TRBJ2-1 and V is TRBV5-1, with 11 bases matching TRBD2. The J segment lost 7 bases and the V segment lost 2 bases, leaving 8 bases of the junction unmatched. Per the germline V gene, CDR1 is SGHRS and CDR2 is YFSETQ. The CDR3 extends over 16 amino acids. CDR3 DNA sequence: TGCGCCAGCAGCTTACCAACTAGCGGGAGTTGGAATGAGCAGTTCTTC. Translation: CASSLPTSGSWNEQFF.

Only one count was recorded for this clone. This chain uses TRBV6-6 with TRBJ2-3; 14 bases are a match to TRBD2. V lost 5 bases and J lost 5; bases outside the gene matches: 6. The CDR3 contains 16 residues. Germline-derived CDR1 and CDR2 are MNHNY and SVGAGI (reference sequence). CDR3 residues: CASSRGLAGGQDTQYF. CDR3 sequence (DNA): TGTGCCAGCAGTCGCGGACTAGCGGGAGGCCAAGATACGCAGTATTTT.

With regard to this clone: Other DNA sequences within the sample encode an identical CDR3. The gene calls are TRBV30 and TRBJ1-4, with TRBD1 matching over 7 bases. J lost 8 bases, V lost 0 bases, and 6 bases had no gene match. This CDR3 region has 14 residues. CDR1 is GTSNPN, CDR2 SVGIG, per germline (reference sequence). CDR3 in amino acids: CAWSVGQGVEKLFF. In nucleotides, the CDR3 is TGTGCCTGGAGTGTTGGGCAGGGGGTAGAAAAACTGTTTTTT.

The J gene is TRBJ2-7, the V gene TRBV5-1; perhaps TRBD2 as D (6 bases). V lost 6 bases, J lost 2 bases, and 15 bases lay in between. The germline V gene has CDR1 SGHRS and CDR2 YFSETQ. The CDR3 is 14 amino acids. In nucleotides, the CDR3 is TGCGCCAGCACCGGGAGTTCGACGGCCTACGAGCAGTACTTC. This translates into CASTGSSTAYEQYF.

V usage is TRBV5-1 and J usage is TRBJ1-1; D is undetermined. The V end lost 4 bases, the J end lost 3 bases, and 16 bases lay between the germline ends. The V gene's germline CDR1 is SGHRS and CDR2 YFSETQ. CDR3 length: 15 residues. The CDR3 sequence: CASSLKTGWDTEAFF. CDR3 bases: TGCGCCAGCAGCCTAAAGACGGGGTGGGACACTGAAGCTTTCTTT.

The rearrangement uses TRBV27 and TRBJ2-7; D unresolved. Trimming pared 4 bases from V and 4 bases from J, leaving 14 bases between. The V gene's germline CDR1 is MNHEY and CDR2 SMNVEV (reference sequence). The CDR3 contains 14 residues. The CDR3 DNA sequence: TGTGCCAGCAGTTCAAGGACCGCCCAGTACGAGCAGTACTTC. This sequence encodes CASSSRTAQYEQYF.

The chain joins TRBV7-2 to TRBJ2-7; 7 bases match TRBD2. The CDR3 is 15 residues long. The V and J ends lost 9 bases and 3 bases, in that order; junction bases with no gene match: 14. The V gene's germline CDR1 is SGHTA and CDR2 FQGNSA. The CDR3 protein is CASEAVDGGSYEQYF. Written as DNA, the CDR3 is TGTGCCAGTGAGGCTGTAGATGGCGGGAGCTACGAGCAGTACTTC.

The CDR3 protein is CSVDDREQFF. The CDR3 DNA sequence: TGCAGCGTTGATGATCGTGAGCAGTTCTTC. The V and J genes are TRBV29-1 and TRBJ2-1; D uncertain. Germline CDR1 SQVTM, CDR2 ANQGSEA. Trimming removed 3 bases at V and 9 bases at J, with 6 bases between. The CDR3 length is 10 residues.

This clone was seen only a few times. The chain carries TRBV5-1 and TRBJ1-1; 8 bases are a match to TRBD1. This CDR3 comprises 15 residues. The V gene end was trimmed by 4 bases and the J gene end by 1 base; junction bases not matched to a gene: 6. Germline V lookup: CDR1 SGHRS, CDR2 YFSETQ. In DNA form, the CDR3 reads TGCGCCAGCAGCGATTGGACAGGGACGAACACTGAAGCTTTCTTT. This codes for CASSDWTGTNTEAFF.

This clone has at least ten counts. The chain recombines TRBV5-1 with TRBJ2-1, with D possibly TRBD2 on 6 matching bases. Germline V lookup: CDR1 SGHRS, CDR2 YFSETQ. This CDR3 has 14 amino acids. The germline V and J ends were trimmed by 8 bases and 1 base, with 13 bases remaining between them. The DNA of the CDR3 is TGCGCCAGTGAGTCCGGGGGATCCTACAATGAGCAGTTCTTC. This gives the protein CASESGGSYNEQFF.

V usage is TRBV28 and J usage is TRBJ1-1; D remains ambiguous. The CDR3 has 14 residues. Trimming removed 5 bases from V and 0 bases from J, with 10 bases in between. Germline values: CDR1 MDHEN, CDR2 SYDVKM. The CDR3 here is CASSRRRVNTEAFF. The CDR3 coding sequence is TGTGCCAGCAGTCGACGGAGAGTGAACACTGAAGCTTTCTTT.

The chain is built from TRBV11-2 and TRBJ2-1; maybe TRBD1 (6 bases). This CDR3 has 14 residues. Germline-derived CDR1 and CDR2 are SGHAT and FQNNGV. The V end lost 8 bases, the J end lost 9 bases, and 20 bases lay between the germline ends. The CDR3 nucleotides read TGTGCCAGCGGGGACAACATAGCGTTGAGTGAGCAGTTCTTC. It encodes CASGDNIALSEQFF.

On this clone itself: This sample also contains other DNA sequences that code for the same CDR3. The V call is TRBV28, the J call TRBJ2-5; 14 positions agree with TRBD2. The germline CDR1 and CDR2 sequences are MDHEN and SYDVKM. V trimming: 2 bases; J trimming: 2 bases; junction bases outside the gene matches: 1. This CDR3 is 16 amino acids long. CDR3 in amino acids: CASSLGLAGGQETQYF. CDR3 nucleotide sequence: TGTGCCAGCAGTTTAGGACTAGCGGGAGGACAAGAGACCCAGTACTTC. Full variable domain (missing parts from reference TRBV28 and TRBJ2-5): DVKVTQSSRYLVKRTGEKVFLECVQDMDHENMFWYRQDPGLGLRLIYFSYDVKMKEKGDIPEGYSVSREKKERFSLILESASTNQTSMYLCASSLGLAGGQETQYFGPGTRLLVL.

This clone was observed a few times. The chain uses TRBV25-1 and TRBJ2-4; 8 nucleotides line up with TRBD1. CDR1 is MGHDK and CDR2 is SYGVNS in the germline V gene. This CDR3 spans 15 amino acids. After removal of 4 bases from V and 8 bases from J, the junction contained 10 bases not matched to a gene. CDR3 in amino acids: CASSGPTGAEDIQYF. In DNA, the CDR3 is TGTGCCAGCAGTGGACCGACAGGGGCGGAGGACATTCAGTACTTC. Using reference TRBV25-1 and TRBJ2-4 for the parts outside the CDR3, the full variable domain is EADIYQTPRYLVIGTGKKITLECSQTMGHDKMYWYQQDPGMELHLIHYSYGVNSTEKGDLSSESTVSRIRTEHFPLTLESARPSHTSQYLCASSGPTGAEDIQYFGAGTRLSVL.

This clone appeared a single time. This chain joins TRBV19 and TRBJ2-1; possible D gene TRBD1, 6 bases. The CDR3 runs to 15 residues. V was clipped by 6 bases and J by 4 bases, with 16 bases between them. Germline values: CDR1 LNHDA, CDR2 SQIVND (reference sequence). This CDR3 is CASRTTGWIYNEQFF. For the CDR3, the DNA is TGTGCCAGTAGAACTACAGGGTGGATATACAATGAGCAGTTCTTC. Full variable domain (remainder filled in from reference TRBV19 and TRBJ2-1): DGGITQSPKYLFRKEGQNVTLSCEQNLNHDAMYWYRQDPGQGLRLIYYSQIVNDFQKGDIAEGYSVSREKKESFPLTVTSAQKNPTAFYLCASRTTGWIYNEQFFGPGTRLTVL.

Only one count was recorded for this clone. The chain combines TRBV5-1 with TRBJ2-7, with 7 nucleotides matching TRBD2. CDR1 is SGHRS, CDR2 YFSETQ, per germline. The CDR3 sequence is 15 residues long. After removal of 6 bases from V and 5 bases from J, the junction contained 14 bases not matched to a gene. The CDR3 region has the DNA TGCGCCAGCACCCCGCCGGGCGGGAGTCGCCACGAGCAGTACTTC. It is translated as CASTPPGGSRHEQYF.